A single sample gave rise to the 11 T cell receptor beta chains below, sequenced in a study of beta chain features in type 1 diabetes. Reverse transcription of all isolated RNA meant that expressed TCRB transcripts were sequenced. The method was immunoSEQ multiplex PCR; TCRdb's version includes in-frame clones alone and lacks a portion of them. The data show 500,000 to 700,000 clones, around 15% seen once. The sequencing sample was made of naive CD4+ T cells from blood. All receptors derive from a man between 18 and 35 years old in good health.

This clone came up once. This CDR3 reads CASSSSRGGTYNEQFF. In nucleotides, the CDR3 is TGTGCCAGCAGCTCTAGTCGCGGGGGGACCTACAATGAGCAGTTCTTC. The rearrangement uses TRBV7-8 and TRBJ2-1; 8 nucleotides align to TRBD2. The CDR3 is 16 amino acids. Germline CDR1 is SGHVS and CDR2 is FQNEAQ. With V trimmed by 4 bases and J by 2 bases, 7 bases remained unmatched. Filled out from reference TRBV7-8 and TRBJ2-1, the complete variable domain reads GAGVSQSPRYKVAKRGQDVALRCDPISGHVSLFWYQQALGQGPEFLTYFQNEAQLDKSGLPSDRFFAERPEGSVSTLKIQRTQQEDSAVYLCASSSSRGGTYNEQFFGPGTRLTVL.

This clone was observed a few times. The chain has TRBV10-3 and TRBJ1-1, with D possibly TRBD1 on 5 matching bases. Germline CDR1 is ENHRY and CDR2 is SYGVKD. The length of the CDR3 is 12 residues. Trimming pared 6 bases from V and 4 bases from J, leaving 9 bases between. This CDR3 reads CAIRDGGTEAFF. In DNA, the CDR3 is TGTGCCATCAGGGACGGGGGCACTGAAGCTTTCTTT.

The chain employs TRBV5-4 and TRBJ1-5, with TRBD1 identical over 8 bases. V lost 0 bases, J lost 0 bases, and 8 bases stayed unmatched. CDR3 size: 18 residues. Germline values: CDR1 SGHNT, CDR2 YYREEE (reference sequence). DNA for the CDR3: TGTGCCAGCAGCTTGGGGACAGGGACCCCGTATAGCAATCAGCCCCAGCATTTT. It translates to CASSLGTGTPYSNQPQHF.

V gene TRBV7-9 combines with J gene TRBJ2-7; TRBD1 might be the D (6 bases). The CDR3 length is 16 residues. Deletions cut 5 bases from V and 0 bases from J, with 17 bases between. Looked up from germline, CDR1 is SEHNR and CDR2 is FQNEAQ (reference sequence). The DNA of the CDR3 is TGTGCCAGCAGCCTCGGACGGACAGAATCCTCCTACGAGCAGTACTTC. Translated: CASSLGRTESSYEQYF.

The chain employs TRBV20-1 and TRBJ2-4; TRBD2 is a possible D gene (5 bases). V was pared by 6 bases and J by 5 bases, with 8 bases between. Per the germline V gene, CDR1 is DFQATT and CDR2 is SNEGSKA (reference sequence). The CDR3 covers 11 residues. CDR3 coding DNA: TGCAGTGCAAGGCGGGAAAACATTCAGTACTTC. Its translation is CSARRENIQYF.

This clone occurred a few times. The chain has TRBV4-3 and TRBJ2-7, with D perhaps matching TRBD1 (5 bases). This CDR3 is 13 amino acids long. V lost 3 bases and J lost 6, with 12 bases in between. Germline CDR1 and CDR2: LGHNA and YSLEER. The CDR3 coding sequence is TGCGCCAGCAGCCAGTCCCCAGGGCTCGAGCAGTACTTC. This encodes CASSQSPGLEQYF.

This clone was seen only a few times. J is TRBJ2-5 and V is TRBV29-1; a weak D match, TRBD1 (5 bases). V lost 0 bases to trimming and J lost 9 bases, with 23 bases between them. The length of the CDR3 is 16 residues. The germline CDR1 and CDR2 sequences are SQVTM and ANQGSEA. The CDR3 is CSVEEPSRRDQGAQYF. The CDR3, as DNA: TGCAGCGTTGAAGAACCTTCTCGACGAGACCAGGGCGCCCAGTACTTC.

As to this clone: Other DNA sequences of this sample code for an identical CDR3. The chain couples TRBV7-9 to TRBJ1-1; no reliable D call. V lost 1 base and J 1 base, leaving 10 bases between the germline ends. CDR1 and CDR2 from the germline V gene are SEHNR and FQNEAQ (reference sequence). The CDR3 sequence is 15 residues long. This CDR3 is CASSLGGRGNTEAFF. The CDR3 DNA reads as TGTGCCAGCAGCTTAGGCGGACGGGGGAACACTGAAGCTTTCTTT.

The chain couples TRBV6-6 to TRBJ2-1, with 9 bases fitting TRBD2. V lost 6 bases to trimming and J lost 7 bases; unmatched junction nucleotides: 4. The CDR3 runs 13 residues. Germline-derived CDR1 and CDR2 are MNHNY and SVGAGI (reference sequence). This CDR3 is CASRGTSPNEQFF. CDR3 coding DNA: TGTGCCAGCAGGGGGACTAGCCCGAATGAGCAGTTCTTC.

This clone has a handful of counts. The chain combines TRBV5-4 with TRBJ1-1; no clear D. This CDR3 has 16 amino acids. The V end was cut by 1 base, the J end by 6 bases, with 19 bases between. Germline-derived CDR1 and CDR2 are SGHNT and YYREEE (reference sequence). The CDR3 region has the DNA TGTGCCAGCAGCTTGCACGGGCCCGGTAGGACGGCTGAAGCTTTCTTT. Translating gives CASSLHGPGRTAEAFF.

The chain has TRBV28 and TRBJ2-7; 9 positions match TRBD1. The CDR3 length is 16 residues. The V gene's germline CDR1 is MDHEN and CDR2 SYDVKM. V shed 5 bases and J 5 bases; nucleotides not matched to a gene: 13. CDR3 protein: CASSALRTGVIHEQYF. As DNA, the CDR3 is TGTGCCAGCAGTGCACTTCGGACAGGGGTCATCCACGAGCAGTACTTC.